This TCR beta chain was profiled in a study of shared clonotypes between healthy human individuals. Each of the donors was a healthy adult who was HIV-negative and had not had a recent acute infection or vaccination. Both subsets, CD45RA+ naive and CD45RA-negative memory, were split from the CD4+ cells. Sequencing was performed with immunoSEQ multiplex PCR; in TCRdb, only in-frame clones are kept and a portion is missing. The table records 730,000 or so clones, about two thirds of them present only once. Germline V gives CDR1 SGHRS, CDR2 YFSETQ. This CDR3 has 14 residues. The V and J ends lost 6 bases and 2 bases, in that order; junction bases with no gene match: 6.

This rearrangement joins TRBV5-1 to TRBJ2-5, with TRBD2 matching 8 bases. The sequenced material came from memory CD4+ T cells sorted from blood. Indicated subset: CD45RA-negative fraction. This clonotype originated in a woman in her twenties or thirties in good health. The CDR3 reads CASTPIAGQETQYF. CDR3 sequence (DNA): TGCGCCAGCACCCCAATAGCGGGGCAAGAGACCCAGTACTTC.